These 27 T cell receptor beta chains share one sample of origin, sequenced in a study of low-dose radiotherapy and immunotherapy resistance in tumors. Documented time point: after trial treatment. The treatment: LDRT plus nivolumab, ipilimumab, low-dose cyclophosphamide and aspirin (RACIN trial). Covering alpha and beta chains, TRAV- and TRBV-specific primers were used for the first-strand cDNA. The TCRs were subjected to amplification over roughly 18 PCR cycles employing a constant-region primer in conjunction with a V-primer adapter. TCRdb processed the reads anew with MiXCR; each CDR3 protein has one entry. The sample gives about 84,000 distinct CDR3 sequences, less than 20% of which show up once; approximately 1.5% is in the top ten. Sample: PBMCs, taken after low-dose radiotherapy plus immunotherapy. The receptors here all came from a male donor with prostate cancer.

The chain is built from TRBV19 and TRBJ2-1; the match to TRBD2 covers 8 bases. Germline V gene sequence: CDR1 LNHDA, CDR2 SQIVND (reference sequence). The CDR3 loop spans 15 amino acids. The ends lost 5 bases at V and 4 bases at J; junction bases unmatched: 7. CDR3 DNA sequence: TGTGCCAGTAGTTTGCTAGCGGGTGAATACAATGAGCAGTTCTTC. Protein sequence: CASSLLAGEYNEQFF.

This chain joins TRBV28 and TRBJ2-2, with D maybe TRBD2 (5 bases). The CDR3 is 14 residues long. Trimming removed 6 bases from V and 5 bases from J, with 13 bases in between. Germline V gene data show CDR1 as MDHEN and CDR2 as SYDVKM. CDR3: CASRSSPSTGELFF. The CDR3 region has the DNA TGTGCCAGCAGGTCTAGCCCGTCAACCGGGGAGCTGTTTTTT.

This clonotype was detected ten times or more. The V call is TRBV6-5, the J call TRBJ1-6; possible D gene TRBD1, 5 bases. This CDR3 region has 14 residues. Germline CDR1 is MNHEY and CDR2 is SVGAGI. Trimming cost V 6 bases and J 6 bases, with 12 bases left between them. The CDR3 sequence: CASSSRDGNSPLHF. As DNA, the CDR3 is TGTGCCAGCAGCAGCAGGGACGGTAATTCACCCCTCCACTTT.

This clonotype was detected ten times or more. V is TRBV3-1 and J is TRBJ2-7; the D gene could be TRBD1 or TRBD2 (5 bases each). V was trimmed by 3 bases and J by 2 bases, leaving 17 bases between them. The CDR3 length is 16 residues. Germline lookup yields CDR1 LGHDT and CDR2 YNNKEL (reference sequence). The chain's CDR3 is CASSQRGGRATYEQYF. In DNA, the CDR3 is TGTGCCAGCAGCCAGCGCGGAGGCAGGGCAACCTACGAGCAGTACTTC.

This chain connects TRBV6-2 or TRBV6-3 to TRBJ2-7; D perhaps matches TRBD1 (7 bases). Trimming took 0 bases from V and 3 from J, leaving 12 bases between them. Germline CDR1 reads MNHEY; CDR2 reads SVGEGT. The CDR3 contains 15 residues. The CDR3 DNA sequence: TGTGCCAGCAGTTACTCGAGGGGGGACAGCTACGAGCAGTACTTC. It codes for CASSYSRGDSYEQYF.

This clonotype showed up many times. The V call is TRBV20-1, the J call TRBJ2-1; the match to TRBD2 covers 10 bases. This CDR3 is 13 amino acids long. Germline CDR1 is DFQATT and CDR2 is SNEGSKA (reference sequence). The V gene end was trimmed by 6 bases and the J gene end by 8 bases; junction bases not matched to a gene: 7. CDR3 in DNA: TGCAGTGCATCTAGCGGGAGAGGCTATGAGCAGTTCTTC. Amino acid sequence: CSASSGRGYEQFF.

This clonotype showed up many times. This sequence joins TRBV6-6 and TRBJ2-3; D remains unclear. V lost 2 bases and J 1 base, leaving 7 bases between the germline ends. This CDR3 is 14 amino acids long. Germline V CDR1 and CDR2: MNHNY, SVGAGI (reference sequence). The CDR3 spells CASSYPTGTDTQYF. CDR3 nucleotide sequence: TGTGCCAGCAGTTACCCGACGGGCACAGATACGCAGTATTTT.

The rearrangement joins TRBV6-6 to TRBJ1-1, with D maybe TRBD1 (6 bases). The length of the CDR3 is 15 residues. V was pared by 0 bases and J by 6 bases, with 14 bases between. CDR1 and CDR2 from the germline V gene are MNHNY and SVGAGI (reference sequence). CDR3 coding DNA: TGTGCCAGCAGTTACTCTCAGGGGCATCAGGCTGAAGCTTTCTTT. It encodes CASSYSQGHQAEAFF.

This clonotype was seen ten or more times. The chain recombines TRBV7-2 with TRBJ2-1, with no clear D. With 11 bases removed from V and 4 bases from J, the gap between germline ends came to 15 bases. CDR3 length: 13 amino acids. From germline, CDR1 is SGHTA and CDR2 FQGNSA. In DNA form, the CDR3 reads TGTGCCGCCGCGGAGAGATCATACAATGAGCAGTTCTTC. Amino acid sequence: CAAAERSYNEQFF.

This clonotype was seen at least ten times. This chain uses TRBV19 with TRBJ1-5; D not resolved. Germline-derived CDR1 and CDR2 are LNHDA and SQIVND (reference sequence). V was clipped by 5 bases and J by 5 bases, with 16 bases between them. There are 15 residues in the CDR3. The CDR3 reads CASSPWDGSDQPQHF. Written as DNA, the CDR3 is TGTGCCAGTAGTCCCTGGGATGGCTCGGATCAGCCCCAGCATTTT.

This clonotype was counted ten times or more. The V gene is TRBV3-1, the J gene TRBJ2-5, with D hard to call. Germline V gives CDR1 LGHDT, CDR2 YNNKEL (reference sequence). V lost 5 bases and J lost 1, with 8 bases in between. This CDR3 contains 13 residues. Written as DNA, the CDR3 is TGTGCCAGCAGCGTTCAGGTCCAAGAGACCCAGTACTTC. It encodes CASSVQVQETQYF.

This clonotype was picked up many times. This chain uses TRBV3-1 with TRBJ2-7; the match to TRBD2 covers 10 bases. The V and J ends lost 1 base and 7 bases, in that order; junction bases with no gene match: 10. The CDR3 sequence is 16 residues long. Germline-derived CDR1 and CDR2 are LGHDT and YNNKEL (reference sequence). CDR3 sequence reads: CASSQVRLAGEGEQYF. DNA of the CDR3: TGTGCCAGCAGCCAAGTACGACTAGCGGGTGAAGGGGAGCAGTACTTC.

This clonotype was found many times. This chain uses TRBV27 with TRBJ2-7; TRBD2 matches 11 bases. Germline V gene sequence: CDR1 MNHEY, CDR2 SMNVEV (reference sequence). The V gene end was trimmed by 1 base and the J gene end by 6 bases; junction bases not matched to a gene: 11. The CDR3 has 17 residues. This CDR3 is CASSLFGLAGAPTEQYF. For the CDR3, the DNA is TGTGCCAGCAGTTTATTCGGACTAGCGGGCGCACCCACCGAGCAGTACTTC.

Many counts were recorded for this clonotype. This chain uses TRBV20-1 with TRBJ2-7, with 11 nucleotides matching TRBD2. The germline V gene encodes CDR1 DFQATT and CDR2 SNEGSKA (reference sequence). This CDR3 comprises 14 residues. The V gene end was trimmed by 3 bases and the J gene end by 2 bases; junction bases not matched to a gene: 3. CDR3 sequence (DNA): TGCAGTGCTAGGTTAGCGGGAGGGCCCTACGAGCAGTACTTC. It codes for CSARLAGGPYEQYF.

Many counts were recorded for this clonotype. V and J are TRBV5-1 and TRBJ2-5, with 8 positions matching TRBD2. V lost 4 bases, J lost 5 bases, and 7 bases stayed unmatched. Germline-derived CDR1 and CDR2 are SGHRS and YFSETQ. The CDR3 consists of 14 residues. CDR3 amino acids: CASSITGGRETQYF. In nucleotides, the CDR3 is TGCGCCAGCAGCATTACGGGAGGGAGGGAGACCCAGTACTTC.

This clonotype was detected ten times or more. This rearrangement joins TRBV5-1 to TRBJ1-5, with D uncertain. Germline V gene sequence: CDR1 SGHRS, CDR2 YFSETQ. The CDR3 contains 13 residues. With 0 bases removed from V and 5 bases from J, the gap between germline ends came to 6 bases. As DNA, the CDR3 is TGCGCCAGCAGCTTGGCCGGCGATCAGCCCCAGCATTTT. This gives the protein CASSLAGDQPQHF.

This clonotype was detected ten times or more. The chain is built from TRBV19 and TRBJ2-6; the D gene is possibly TRBD1 (5 bases). The CDR3 loop spans 14 amino acids. The germline V gene has CDR1 LNHDA and CDR2 SQIVND (reference sequence). The V end lost 6 bases, the J end lost 2 bases, and 8 bases lay between the germline ends. CDR3 in amino acids: CASRDNPGANVLTF. In DNA, the CDR3 is TGTGCCAGTAGGGACAACCCTGGGGCCAACGTCCTGACTTTC.

The rearrangement uses TRBV6-2 or TRBV6-3 and TRBJ2-1; 8 positions match TRBD1. Trimming at V came to 8 bases and at J to 7 bases, leaving 10 bases not matched to a gene. The CDR3 loop spans 14 amino acids. Germline CDR1 reads MNHEY; CDR2 reads SVGEGT. The CDR3 spells CASRAGTGGNEQFF. For the CDR3, the DNA is TGTGCCAGCCGGGCCGGGACAGGAGGGAATGAGCAGTTCTTC.

This clonotype appeared many times. The V call is TRBV24-1, the J call TRBJ1-5; no clear D gene. CDR3 length: 16 amino acids. In germline, CDR1 is KGHDR, CDR2 SFDVKD. The V gene lost 3 bases and the J gene lost 0 bases, with 11 bases spanning the gap. The CDR3 sequence: CATSDPGRDSNQPQHF. CDR3 nucleotide sequence: TGTGCCACCAGTGATCCCGGACGGGATAGCAATCAGCCCCAGCATTTT.

Remarks on this clonotype: A single base is all that separates this from a far larger clone, so a read error is likely. The J gene is TRBJ2-1, the V gene TRBV28; D is possibly TRBD1 (6 bases). Germline V lookup: CDR1 MDHEN, CDR2 SYDVKM. Trimming shortened V by 8 bases and J by 10 bases, and 18 bases separated the two germline ends. The CDR3 extends over 13 amino acids. CDR3 in DNA: TGTGCCAGCCGGACAGCACCCTCCTACGAGCAGTTCTTC. Translation: CASRTAPSYEQFF.

This clonotype was seen at least ten times. The V gene is TRBV7-9, the J gene TRBJ2-5; D is unclear. CDR3 length: 14 amino acids. Germline assignment: CDR1 SEHNR and CDR2 FQNEAQ (reference sequence). With 4 bases removed from V and 3 bases from J, the gap between germline ends came to 12 bases. The CDR3 loop is CASSSQRTKETQYF. CDR3 sequence (DNA): TGTGCCAGCAGCTCACAGAGGACCAAAGAGACCCAGTACTTC. Full variable domain (rest looked up from reference TRBV7-9 and TRBJ2-5): DTGVSQNPRHKITKRGQNVTFRCDPISEHNRLYWYRQTLGQGPEFLTYFQNEAQLEKSRLLSDRFSAERPKGSFSTLEIQRTEQGDSAMYLCASSSQRTKETQYFGPGTRLLVL.

At least ten counts were recorded for this clonotype. V is TRBV13 and J is TRBJ2-1; 16 positions agree with TRBD2. Unmatched junction bases numbered 7, after V lost 5 bases and J lost 0 bases. The CDR3 spans 19 residues. CDR1 is PRHDT and CDR2 is FYEKMQ in the germline V gene (reference sequence). CDR3 sequence (DNA): TGTGCCAGCAGCCAGGGACTAGCGGGAGGGATGAGCTCCTACAATGAGCAGTTCTTC. Amino acids: CASSQGLAGGMSSYNEQFF.

Turning to this clonotype: A read error likely explains this, since a far larger clone differs by one base. The chain combines TRBV9 with TRBJ2-7, with TRBD2 identical over 10 bases. Germline CDR1 SGDLS, CDR2 YYNGEE. The CDR3 is 15 residues long. The J segment lost 7 bases and the V segment lost 0 bases, leaving 7 bases of the junction unmatched. The CDR3 region is CASSVGAGGGGEQYF. CDR3 in DNA: TGTGCCAGCAGCGTAGGAGCGGGAGGGGGCGGTGAGCAGTACTTC.

This clonotype was observed at least ten times. This sequence joins TRBV2 and TRBJ2-2; D gene ambiguous. The CDR3 has 15 residues. V shed 7 bases and J shed 0 bases, with 12 bases lying between them. Germline CDR1 SNHLY, CDR2 FYNNEI. This CDR3 is CASKAGAPNTGELFF. DNA of the CDR3: TGTGCCAGCAAGGCAGGAGCCCCGAACACCGGGGAGCTGTTTTTT.

This clonotype has a count of ten or more. The chain is built from TRBV10-3 and TRBJ2-3; D gene unclear. The CDR3 length is 14 residues. Trimming cost V 6 bases and J 0 bases, with 10 bases left between them. Germline CDR1 reads ENHRY; CDR2 reads SYGVKD. The CDR3 DNA reads TGTGCCATCAGGGGTGGGAAAAGCACAGATACGCAGTATTTT. Translated: CAIRGGKSTDTQYF.

This clonotype was counted a few times. The V gene is TRBV20-1, the J gene TRBJ2-7; D is ambiguous. The CDR3 runs 10 residues. In germline, CDR1 is DFQATT, CDR2 SNEGSKA (reference sequence). The V and J ends lost 5 bases and 9 bases respectively, with 11 bases between them. CDR3 sequence: CSADQLGQYF. The CDR3 DNA is TGCAGTGCTGACCAATTGGGGCAGTACTTC.

This clonotype was recorded at least ten times. This chain joins TRBV20-1 and TRBJ1-1, with D uncertain. This CDR3 region has 13 residues. CDR1 and CDR2 (germline): DFQATT, SNEGSKA (reference sequence). V shed 6 bases and J shed 0 bases, with 11 bases lying between them. The CDR3 reads CSAVQSMNTEAFF. The CDR3 DNA sequence: TGCAGTGCAGTACAGAGCATGAACACTGAAGCTTTCTTT.